One and the same sample provided the 15 T cell receptor beta chains below, sequenced in a study of T-cell reconstitution after alpha-beta-depleted transplantation in children. This sample's TCRbeta library carried unique molecular identifier barcodes. TCRdb re-called the PCR reads with MiXCR, one entry per CDR3 protein. Found here are 400,000 to 550,000 distinct CDR3 sequences, roughly a tenth of them singletons; the top ten hold 2%. Here the sequenced sample was PBMCs, taken before TCRalphabeta/CD19-depleted stem cell transplant. The origin of the receptors is a child aged 2 to 10 with inherited bone marrow failure, due to receive a stem cell transplant.

This chain connects TRBV27 to TRBJ2-5; tentatively, D is TRBD1 (7 bases). CDR1 and CDR2 (germline): MNHEY, SMNVEV (reference sequence). Trimming took 1 base from V and 5 from J, leaving 11 bases between them. This CDR3 has 14 amino acids. The CDR3 DNA follows: TGTGCCAGCAGTTTATGTGCAGGGGGGGAGACCCAGTACTTC. Its protein product is CASSLCAGGETQYF.

The table lists this clonotype with a few counts. The chain uses TRBV11-2 and TRBJ1-4; D is ambiguous. CDR1 is SGHAT and CDR2 is FQNNGV in the germline V gene. The V end lost 2 bases, the J end lost 8 bases, and 18 bases lay between the germline ends. The CDR3 extends over 16 amino acids. The CDR3 nucleotides are TGTGCCAGCAGCTTAAGAAGAAAGGGCGAAGGGGAAAAACTGTTTTTT. Residues: CASSLRRKGEGEKLFF.

This clonotype was recorded at least ten times. The genes are TRBV5-1 and TRBJ2-1; TRBD2 agrees at 12 bases. V was pared by 4 bases and J by 6 bases, with 8 bases of the junction left unmatched. The CDR3 spans 16 residues. CDR1 and CDR2 from the germline V gene are SGHRS and YFSETQ. In DNA form, the CDR3 reads TGCGCCAGCAGCAAGGAAGGACTAGCGGGACTCAATGAGCAGTTCTTC. This sequence encodes CASSKEGLAGLNEQFF. Using reference TRBV5-1 and TRBJ2-1 for the parts outside the CDR3, the full variable domain is KAGVTQTPRYLIKTRGQQVTLSCSPISGHRSVSWYQQTPGQGLQFLFEYFSETQRNKGNFPGRFSGRQFSNSRSEMNVSTLELGDSALYLCASSKEGLAGLNEQFFGPGTRLTVL.

The count of this clonotype is one. The germline gene is not matched at one end of the junction; a read error may be the cause. The V and J genes are TRBV12-3 or TRBV12-4 and TRBJ2-1; D gene unclear. This CDR3 comprises 13 residues. The CDR3 spells CASSLGDYNDQFF. Here the CDR3 DNA reads TGTGCCAGCAGTTTAGGAGATTACAATGACCAGTTCTTC.

This chain links TRBV29-1 with TRBJ2-7; D is unresolved. Trimming left V 5 bases short and J 0 bases short, with 8 bases between. Germline V gene lookup returns CDR1 SQVTM and CDR2 ANQGSEA. The CDR3 consists of 12 residues. Here the CDR3 reads CSVTVSSYEQYF. The CDR3, as DNA: TGCAGCGTTACTGTTAGCTCCTACGAGCAGTACTTC.

This clonotype came up many times. The J gene is TRBJ2-5, the V gene TRBV27, with 7 bases matching TRBD2. The V gene's germline CDR1 is MNHEY and CDR2 SMNVEV (reference sequence). Trimming at V came to 6 bases and at J to 0 bases, leaving 13 bases not matched to a gene. The CDR3 totals 17 residues. The CDR3, as DNA: TGTGCCAGCAGAGTTGACGGGTGGGGGGGAAACCAAGAGACCCAGTACTTC. This codes for CASRVDGWGGNQETQYF.

This clonotype has more than one count but fewer than ten. The CDR3 spells CASSSDPGVPQHF. The CDR3 DNA reads TGTGCCAGCAGTTCGGACCCTGGGGTTCCCCAGCATTTT. The chain couples TRBV28 to TRBJ1-5, with D unclear. CDR1 and CDR2 (germline): MDHEN, SYDVKM. Trimming pared 4 bases from V and 10 bases from J, leaving 14 bases between. The CDR3 extends over 13 amino acids.

In regard to this clonotype: A much larger clone sits a single nucleotide away, making a read error possible. J is TRBJ2-7 and V is TRBV20-1, with D uncertain. The germline V gene has CDR1 DFQATT and CDR2 SNEGSKA (reference sequence). There are 11 residues in the CDR3. The CDR3 DNA sequence: TGCAGTGCTAGAGATTCATCCGAGCAGTGCTTC. Protein product: CSARDSSEQCF.

This clonotype was observed many times. The chain joins TRBV15 to TRBJ1-1; no clear D. Germline V gives CDR1 LNHNV, CDR2 YYDKDF (reference sequence). Trimming left V 6 bases short and J 1 base short, with 6 bases between. This CDR3 is built from 12 residues. CDR3 nucleotide sequence: TGTGCCACCAGAGGTTGGAACACTGAAGCTTTCTTT. It translates to CATRGWNTEAFF.

Ten or more counts support this clonotype. The CDR3 DNA reads TGTGCCAGCAGCCTCCGAATGGAGACTAGCGGGAGGTTCGCCTACAATGAGCAGTTCTTC. As protein: CASSLRMETSGRFAYNEQFF. V is TRBV9 and J is TRBJ2-1; the match to TRBD2 covers 13 bases. Germline V gene lookup returns CDR1 SGDLS and CDR2 YYNGEE. The CDR3 spans 20 residues. Trimming took 4 bases from V and 2 from J; bases not matched to a gene: 15.

The table lists this clonotype with a few counts. This chain links TRBV20-1 with TRBJ1-1; perhaps TRBD1 as D (5 bases). The CDR3 has 14 residues. The V and J ends lost 4 bases and 0 bases respectively, with 12 bases between them. The germline V gene encodes CDR1 DFQATT and CDR2 SNEGSKA (reference sequence). The CDR3 region has the DNA TGCAGTGCTAAGGACCGGGGGGTGAACACTGAAGCTTTCTTT. Residues: CSAKDRGVNTEAFF.

In DNA, the CDR3 is TGTGCCTGGAGTACGGACATCTATGCGGGAGGGCCGTTAAGCTCCTACAATGAGCAGTTCTTC. Translating gives CAWSTDIYAGGPLSSYNEQFF. V and J are TRBV30 and TRBJ2-1; 9 positions match TRBD2. The length of the CDR3 is 21 residues. CDR1 is GTSNPN, CDR2 SVGIG, per germline (reference sequence). The trim removed 2 bases at V and 0 bases at J, leaving 20 bases unmatched.

This clonotype was seen ten or more times. The genes are TRBV29-1 and TRBJ1-1; possible D gene TRBD1, 5 bases. Trimming removed 0 bases from V and 3 bases from J, with 14 bases in between. CDR3 size: 15 residues. The V gene's germline CDR1 is SQVTM and CDR2 ANQGSEA. CDR3: CSVEDRQGWDTEAFF. The CDR3 nucleotides are TGCAGCGTTGAAGATCGTCAGGGCTGGGACACTGAAGCTTTCTTT. Full variable domain (missing parts from reference TRBV29-1 and TRBJ1-1): SAVISQKPSRDICQRGTSLTIQCQVDSQVTMMFWYRQQPGQSLTLIATANQGSEATYESGFVIDKFPISRPNLTFSTLTVSNMSPEDSSIYLCSVEDRQGWDTEAFFGQGTRLTVV.

This chain's CDR3 is CASSATGGGEQFF. In nucleotides, the CDR3 is TGCGCCAGCAGCGCTACAGGGGGCGGTGAGCAGTTCTTC. V usage is TRBV5-1 and J usage is TRBJ2-1; 9 bases align to TRBD1. CDR3 length: 13 amino acids. Germline V lookup: CDR1 SGHRS, CDR2 YFSETQ. Unmatched junction bases numbered 5, after V lost 4 bases and J lost 9 bases.

This clonotype has just a few counts. The rearrangement uses TRBV5-1 and TRBJ2-7, with 9 nucleotides matching TRBD2. The trim removed 0 bases at V and 4 bases at J, leaving 11 bases unmatched. Germline CDR1 reads SGHRS; CDR2 reads YFSETQ. The CDR3 has 17 amino acids. The CDR3: CASSLEPPGTSGYEQYF. In DNA, the CDR3 is TGCGCCAGCAGCTTGGAGCCCCCAGGAACTAGCGGGTACGAGCAGTACTTC.